This TCR beta chain is drawn from a study of T cell responses to AZD1222 COVID-19 vaccine (dated by TCRdb to about 2021). General notes on the study: A total of 230 to 250 trial participants underwent TCR sequencing, of whom under 220 had received two doses of AZD1222 and approximately 25 had received two doses of the MenACWY control vaccine. Trial participants were enrolled by age into 18-55, 56-69 and 70-plus year subgroups, with about 150, 28 and 57 TCR-sequenced participants respectively. Study-wide conclusions, independent of this receptor: Because no day 14 peak-response samples were available, repertoires were characterized only after the peak T cell response. Spike-specific TCR breadth and depth rose significantly after two AZD1222 doses compared with day 0 and with MenACWY recipients. Only five to seven AZD1222 recipients were SARS-CoV-2 seropositive at baseline, limiting conclusions about previously exposed vaccinees. The 56-69-year group was small, and its depth increase did not reach significance, likely because of low power. Participants were mostly white British, with more females than males. The authors suggested clonal diversity may have been underestimated. The whole spike protein was spanned by vaccine-associated CD4 TCRs, and dominant responses were seen in regions 160-218 and 743-854. Nearly half of unique spike-specific TCRs reportedly recognized epitopes outside regions mutated in the B.1.351 and B.1.1.7 variants.

The CDR3 regions of human TCRbeta chains were subjected to immunosequencing. The authors' pipeline ran thus. TCRs in the repertoires were compared against a reference library of SARS-CoV-2-specific TCRs that had been generated with the MIRA antigen-specificity platform. Breadth meant the fraction of unique TCRs that were SARS-CoV-2-associated, whereas depth meant the fraction of total T cells that were SARS-CoV-2-associated. Each spike-specific TCR was assigned to its reactive spike region and to a CD4 or CD8 class using the MIRA data. Log10-transformed breadth and depth values were compared by one-way ANOVA with Sidak's multiple comparisons tests. The immuneACCESS repertoire file appears here via TCRdb, limited to in-frame rearrangements. These files lack a portion of the clones; in checked studies, under half of the deficit traces to unresolved V genes, and the cause of the others is not known. The D gene and trimming were derived from the DNA, and the V and J assignments and clone size from that table. The table for this sample lists 110,000 to 150,000 clones; 85% to 95% of them were counted only once. The ten largest clones take up approximately 12% of the sample.

The cysteine opens and the phenylalanine closes a CDR3 of 17 amino acids. CDR3 DNA is the only sequence kept; it has 51 bases, read in frame from the first base. The CDR1 and CDR2 encoded by the germline V gene are MDHEN and SYDVKM. V loses 1 base, J loses 3 bases, and the germline ends lie 16 bases apart. Remarks on this clone: No antigen is known for it. No much larger clonotype is one base removed from it; base qualities were not supplied.

The time point label on this specimen signifies: sample from adult after SARS-CoV-2 infection, after symptom onset. A couple of convalescent COVID-19 patients, sampled after symptom onset from adults with prior SARS-CoV-2 infection, were also TCR-sequenced for comparison. The chain couples TRBV28 to TRBJ1-5; TRBD1 is perhaps the D gene, given 5 matching bases. The clonotype comes from an adult who had recovered from COVID-19. The sequencing here drew on peripheral blood, taken after recovery from COVID-19. At the DNA level, the sequence is TGTGCCAGCAGTTTATTATCGGGACCGCAATCCAATCAGCCCCAGCATTTT. It translates as CASSLLSGPQSNQPQHF.